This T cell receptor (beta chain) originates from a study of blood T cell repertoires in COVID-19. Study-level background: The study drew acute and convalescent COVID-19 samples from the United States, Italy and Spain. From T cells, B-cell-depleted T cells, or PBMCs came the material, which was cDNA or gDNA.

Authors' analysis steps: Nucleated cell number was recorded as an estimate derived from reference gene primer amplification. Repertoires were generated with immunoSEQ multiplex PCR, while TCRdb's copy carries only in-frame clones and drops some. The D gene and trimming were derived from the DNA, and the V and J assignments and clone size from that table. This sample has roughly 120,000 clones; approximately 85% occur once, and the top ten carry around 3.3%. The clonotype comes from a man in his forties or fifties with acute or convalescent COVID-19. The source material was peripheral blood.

This chain's CDR3 is CASSTGTGAYSPLHF. The CDR3 DNA sequence: TGTGCCAGCAGCACCGGGACAGGGGCTTATTCACCCCTCCACTTT. The J gene is TRBJ1-6, the V gene TRBV6-5, with 10 bases aligning to TRBD1. The CDR3 length is 15 residues. Trimming removed 6 bases from V and 8 bases from J; junction bases left unmatched: 7. Germline loops: CDR1 MNHEY, CDR2 SVGAGI.